The clone carrying this T cell receptor (beta chain) was recorded many times. TCRdb passed the 5' RACE reads through MiXCR, listing each CDR3 protein once. The sample has 250,000 or so distinct CDR3 sequences; approximately 12% are singletons. The data belong to a study of CD8 T cells in ankylosing spondylitis. In germline, CDR1 is MNHEY, CDR2 SVGAGI. With 6 bases removed from V and 6 bases from J, the gap between germline ends came to 7 bases. There are 11 residues in the CDR3. The chain has TRBV6-5 and TRBJ2-3; D gene unclear. Sequenced sample: blood, either unsorted or a sorted T cell fraction (not recorded which). The sequence derives from a male donor with ankylosing spondylitis or in good health (not recorded which). The CDR3 DNA is TGTGCCAGCAGGCAAGAGGATACGCAGTATTTT. Its protein is CASRQEDTQYF.